This T cell receptor beta chain was captured in a study of CD8+CD57+ T cells in acquired aplastic anemia. Overall study context: The mean DNA yield obtained from sorted CD4+ and CD8+ cells came to approximately 3 ug.

CD8+CD57+ cell expansion had been shown by flow cytometry in patients chosen for sequencing. Untreated patients provided the blood samples, with no therapy given before sampling. To note about this clonotype: As yet, its antigen is unknown.

TCR beta VDJ and CDR3 profiles were obtained from a genomic DNA template. TCRdb called the reads again in MiXCR, with one record for every CDR3 protein. The data hold hundreds of thousands of distinct CDR3 sequences, with roughly half observed a single time. The V gene's germline CDR1 is MRHNA and CDR2 SNTAGT. Trimming removed 2 bases from V and 10 bases from J, with 12 bases in between. The CDR3 sequence is 13 residues long. Study-level points and caveats: Researchers report that twenty-nine CD8+ CDR3 sequences appeared in both patients and controls. A significant difference in CD8+ Simpson's diversity between patients and controls was not found.

The rearrangement uses TRBV6-4 and TRBJ1-5; maybe TRBD1 (6 bases). The sequenced sample consisted of sorted CD4+, CD8+, or CD8+CD57+ T cells (not recorded which) from PBMCs. This sequence originates from a human donor with aplastic anemia. In nucleotides, the CDR3 is TGTGCCAGCAGTGACGGGACAAATTCACCCCAGCATTTT. It specifies CASSDGTNSPQHF.